The clone carrying this T cell receptor (beta chain) was recorded only once. The repertoire was sequenced with immunoSEQ multiplex PCR; TCRdb's copy has only in-frame clones and lacks some. The data contain approximately 220,000 clones, approximately 86% of them singletons. The sample belongs to a study of blood T cell repertoires in COVID-19. The TCR originated in a man aged 55-75 years with acute or convalescent COVID-19. The specimen was peripheral blood.

CDR3 residues: CALRTFTYGYTF. In DNA form, the CDR3 reads TGTGCCCTGAGGACTTTTACCTATGGCTACACCTTC. V gene TRBV7-2 combines with J gene TRBJ1-2; D not resolved. CDR3 size: 12 residues. In germline, CDR1 is SGHTA, CDR2 FQGNSA. With 11 bases removed from V and 4 bases from J, the gap between germline ends came to 14 bases.